This is a list of T cell receptor beta chains from one sample in a study of T cell changes during pregnancy in multiple sclerosis. Generated by immunoSEQ multiplex PCR, the TCRdb table keeps only in-frame clones and is missing some. This sample yields approximately 62,000 clones, of which 93% are seen a single time; under 5% belongs to the top ten. The sample in question was CD8+ T cells from peripheral blood mononuclear cells, obtained in the second trimester of pregnancy. The source is a female donor with multiple sclerosis, enrolled in a pregnancy study. CDR3s leave out the opening cysteine and the closing phenylalanine or tryptophan.

v_gene,j_gene,CDR3aa
TRBV11-2,TRBJ2-1,ASSSLSAGRPNEQF
TRBV6-1,TRBJ2-7,ASSSRTGLDEQY
TRBV6-1,TRBJ2-7,ASSHRDQAYEQY
TRBV7-2,TRBJ1-1,ASSLGNEAF
TRBV10-3,TRBJ1-4,AISRASRGNEKLF
TRBV6-5,TRBJ2-1,ASSSGRHEQF
TRBV6-4,TRBJ2-3,ASSRGGARDTQY
TRBV5-1,TRBJ2-1,ASSPLAGGINSPFQF
TRBV15,TRBJ2-3,ATSSGQLSTDTQY
TRBV27,TRBJ2-7,ASSFGGDHYEQY
TRBV30,TRBJ2-2,AWKSERDTGELF
TRBV5-1,TRBJ2-4,ASSNSRGVEFGIQY
TRBV29-1,TRBJ2-7,SVVSDSYEQY
TRBV7-7,TRBJ2-7,ASSLMTGGTYEQY
TRBV5-1,TRBJ2-7,ASRSRTGPSSYEQY
TRBV4-1,TRBJ2-5,ASSQDSEWGGGETQY
TRBV6-5,TRBJ1-1,ASSLGLGYTEAF
TRBV11-2,TRBJ1-1,ASSLGLGTEAF
TRBV27,TRBJ2-7,ASRYTGTGIYEQY
TRBV13,TRBJ2-2,ASSLGPGAGELF
TRBV10-3,TRBJ2-1,AISDLRGLELDEQF
TRBV28,TRBJ2-3,ASSLTGTTDTQY
TRBV27,TRBJ2-3,ASSEDTDTQY
TRBV7-3,TRBJ2-1,ASSSTSGSYNEQF
TRBV27,TRBJ2-7,ASSYTSGSLYEQY
TRBV14,TRBJ1-1,ASSQDAGALFAF
TRBV6-5,TRBJ1-1,ASSYEWGLLSAF
TRBV28,TRBJ2-1,ASSKGTTSVREQF
TRBV5-4,TRBJ2-3,ASSLGGGAESTDTQY
TRBV7-3,TRBJ2-1,ASSPSRDRPTYNEQF
TRBV7-8,TRBJ2-1,ASSLRGGADEQF
TRBV2,TRBJ1-1,ASRADRNTEAF
TRBV29-1,TRBJ2-1,SVERGEQF
TRBV10-1,TRBJ2-7,ASSEAGVGQVSYSNSYEQY
TRBV5-4,TRBJ1-1,ASSSSVPTGGNTEAF
TRBV2,TRBJ2-7,ASSEDFTYEQY
TRBV7-2,TRBJ1-5,ASSLALGQGSGQPQH
TRBV30,TRBJ1-6,AWSVLSDNSPLH
TRBV9,TRBJ2-3,ASREGYSEGDTQY
TRBV28,TRBJ2-4,ASSFSGGRLDRGNIQY
TRBV6-1,TRBJ2-3,ASSDDALREYLGDTQY
TRBV19,TRBJ2-5,ASRGIQETQY